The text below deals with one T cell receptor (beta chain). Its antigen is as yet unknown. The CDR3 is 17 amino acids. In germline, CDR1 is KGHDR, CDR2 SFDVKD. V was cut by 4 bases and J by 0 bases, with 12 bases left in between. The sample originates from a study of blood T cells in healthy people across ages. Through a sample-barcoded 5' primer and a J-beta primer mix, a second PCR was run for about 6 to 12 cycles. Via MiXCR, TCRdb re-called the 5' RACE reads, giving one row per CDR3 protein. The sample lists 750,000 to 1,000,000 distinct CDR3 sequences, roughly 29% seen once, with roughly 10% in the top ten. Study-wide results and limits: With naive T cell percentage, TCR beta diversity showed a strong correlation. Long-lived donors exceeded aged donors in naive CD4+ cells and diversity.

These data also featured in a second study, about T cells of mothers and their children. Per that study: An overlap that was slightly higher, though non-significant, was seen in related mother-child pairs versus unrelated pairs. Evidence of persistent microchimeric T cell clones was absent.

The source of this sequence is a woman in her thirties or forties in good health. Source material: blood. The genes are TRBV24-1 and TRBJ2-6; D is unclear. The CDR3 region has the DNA TGTGCCACCAGTGACGCCGACGGTTCCTCTGGGGCCAACGTCCTGACTTTC. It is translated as CATSDADGSSGANVLTF.